This T cell receptor beta chain comes out of a study of regulatory T cells in long-lasting Graves disease. Trimming removed 4 bases from V and 7 bases from J, with 17 bases in between. The germline gives CDR1 MNHEY, CDR2 SVGEGT. This CDR3 spans 14 amino acids. Researchers made TCR beta libraries by using iRepertoire HTBI primers and running Arm-PCR on CDR3 regions. Via MiXCR, TCRdb re-called the multiplex PCR reads, giving one row per CDR3 protein. Among over 200,000 distinct CDR3 sequences listed, 15% to 20% were seen once. Time point given: newly diagnosed GD, antithyroid drugs for less than 3 months. PBMC-extracted RNA yielded the TCR library. Turning to this clonotype: Possible read error: a much larger clone is one base away.

The sample here was peripheral blood mononuclear cells (PBMCs), taken at new diagnosis, from a patient treated with antithyroid drugs. The TCR originated in a female donor with Graves disease. The genes are TRBV6-2 or TRBV6-3 and TRBJ2-7, with a weak D call TRBD1 (6 bases). In nucleotides, the CDR3 is TGTGCCAGCAGTTGGTCCTACAGGGACAATGAGCAGTACTTC. Translating gives CASSWSYRDNEQYF.